A selection of T cell receptor beta chains follows, all from one sample in a study of T cell repertoires in cytomegalovirus infection. One entry per CDR3 protein results from TCRdb running MiXCR on the reads. There are approximately 250,000 distinct CDR3 sequences in the sample; approximately 10% occur only once, and more than 13% lies in the top ten. The specimen was PBMCs. The receptors come from a human donor in good health (CMV status not recorded). Some clones in this sample may be carry-over from other donors' samples. Both conserved end residues are part of each CDR3. The D gene is left open where the match is weak. Only some rows state a clone size, as once, few, many or a class for expanded clones.

v_call	j_call	d_call	clone_size	cdr3_nt	cdr3_aa
TRBV4-1	TRBJ1-3	TRBD1	many	TGCGCCAGCAGCCAAGATCTCGCCAGGGGGCTTGGAAACACCATATATTTT	CASSQDLARGLGNTIYF
TRBV20-1	TRBJ1-2	TRBD1	few	TGCAGTGCTAGAGTGCTCGCAGGGGGCTACGGTGGCTACACCTTC	CSARVLAGGYGGYTF
TRBV20-1	TRBJ2-1	TRBD1	few	TGCAGTGCTAGACCCGGGACAGGGGGCCGTAGTGAGCAGTTCTTC	CSARPGTGGRSEQFF
TRBV7-2	TRBJ1-5	TRBD1	-	TGTGCCAGCACCCGCGACAGGGGCTGGAATCAGCCCCAGCATTTT	CASTRDRGWNQPQHF
TRBV7-2	TRBJ2-5	-	many	TGTGCCAGCAGCTTAGCGAAGGAGACCCAGTACTTC	CASSLAKETQYF
TRBV20-1	TRBJ1-6	-	-	TGCAGTGCTAGGGGTCACAGCTCCTATAATTCACCCCTCCACTTT	CSARGHSSYNSPLHF
TRBV15	TRBJ1-2	-	many	TGTGCCACCAGCAGAGATGGGGCAGCATCCTCCTATGGCTACACCTTC	CATSRDGAASSYGYTF
TRBV7-2	TRBJ2-1	-	many	TGTGCCAGCAGCTCCGGGAGATCCTACAATGAGCAGTTCTTC	CASSSGRSYNEQFF
TRBV7-2	TRBJ2-7	-	many	TGTGCCAGCAGCTTAGCCCCAAGCGCCGCCCGGTACTTC	CASSLAPSAARYF
TRBV7-2	TRBJ1-5	-	many	TGTGCCAGCAGCTCAGTCCCCGGGGGGCCCCAGCATTTT	CASSSVPGGPQHF
TRBV30	TRBJ1-1	-	-	TGTGCCTGGAGGGTCGGCACAGAGAACACTGAAGCTTTCTTT	CAWRVGTENTEAFF
TRBV7-2	TRBJ1-3	-	many	TGTGCCAGCAGCCCTATTACAGGGCCCCTTGGAAACACCATATATTTT	CASSPITGPLGNTIYF
TRBV7-2	TRBJ2-2	TRBD1	many	TGTGCCAGCAGCTGGACAGGAACGGCCGGGGAGCTGTTTTTT	CASSWTGTAGELFF
TRBV6-5	TRBJ2-5	-	many	TGTGCCAGCAGTTACGGGAGCGGCCAAGAGACCCAGTACTTC	CASSYGSGQETQYF
TRBV6-5	TRBJ1-1	TRBD1	many	TGTGCCAGCAGTTACCGGGTTGCAGGGACAGGGGTATCTGAAGCTTTCTTT	CASSYRVAGTGVSEAFF
TRBV7-2	TRBJ1-2	TRBD1	many	TGTGCCAGCAGCCAATCGGGACAGGGGGCGTGGGGTGCCTATGGCTACACCTTC	CASSQSGQGAWGAYGYTF
TRBV19	TRBJ1-2	TRBD1	many	TGTGCCAGTACCTTTGGGACAGATGATGGCTACACCTTC	CASTFGTDDGYTF
TRBV2	TRBJ1-1	-	many	TGTGCCAGCAGCCGCGTCACTGAAGCTTTCTTT	CASSRVTEAFF
TRBV7-3	TRBJ2-6	-	-	TGTGCCAGCAGCTTATACGCAGGGACTGGGGCCAACGTCCTGACTTTC	CASSLYAGTGANVLTF
TRBV2	TRBJ2-7	-	-	TGTGCCAGCAGGAGCGGTCGCACCTTTTCCTACGAGCAGTACTTC	CASRSGRTFSYEQYF
TRBV7-2	TRBJ2-5	TRBD2	many	TGTGCCAGCAGCTTCCCCCGGGACGGGGGGTCACGGGAGACCCAGTACTTC	CASSFPRDGGSRETQYF
TRBV7-2	TRBJ2-4	TRBD1	many	TGTGCCAGCAGCTCTCCGGGACAGGGTGGCATTCAGTACTTC	CASSSPGQGGIQYF
TRBV5-1	TRBJ1-2	-	few	TGCGCCAGCAGCTTTGCCCCCCCCGGGGAAGGAAGGAACTATGGCTACACCTTC	CASSFAPPGEGRNYGYTF
TRBV6-2/TRBV6-3	TRBJ2-1	-	-	TGTGCCAGCAGTTACATCAATGAGCAGTTCTTC	CASSYINEQFF
TRBV6-2/TRBV6-3	TRBJ1-1	-	many	TGTGCCAGCACTGGGACACTGAACACTGAAGCTTTCTTT	CASTGTLNTEAFF
TRBV7-2	TRBJ2-6	-	many	TGTGCCAGCAGCTTAGAGCGGAGGTCTGGGGCCAACGTCCTGACTTTC	CASSLERRSGANVLTF